This TCR beta chain is drawn from a study of blood T cell repertoires in COVID-19. On the study more broadly: Both acute and convalescent COVID-19 samples were obtained from the United States, Italy and Spain. Nucleic acid was either cDNA or gDNA, and it came from T cells, B-cell-depleted T cells, or PBMCs.

Adults between about 18 and 95 years of age took part from 20 to 25 US areas. After removal of 4 bases from V and 2 bases from J, the junction contained 11 bases not matched to a gene. The CDR3 runs 17 residues. Germline values: CDR1 MNHEY, CDR2 SMNVEV (reference sequence). In the original workflow: Amplified reference gene primers provided the basis for estimating nucleated cell counts. The repertoire was sequenced with immunoSEQ multiplex PCR; TCRdb's copy has only in-frame clones and lacks some. The V and J calls and clone size are taken from that table; D and trimming were inferred from the DNA. The sample has some 170,000 clones; approximately 85% are singletons.

This chain links TRBV27 with TRBJ1-5, with 7 nucleotides matching TRBD1. The sequence was obtained from a man aged 40-49 years who had recovered from COVID-19. The sample was PBMCs or T cells enriched from blood (not recorded which). The CDR3 protein is CASSSHPWTGRNQPQHF. CDR3 sequence (DNA): TGTGCCAGCAGTTCCCACCCCTGGACAGGACGCAATCAGCCCCAGCATTTT.